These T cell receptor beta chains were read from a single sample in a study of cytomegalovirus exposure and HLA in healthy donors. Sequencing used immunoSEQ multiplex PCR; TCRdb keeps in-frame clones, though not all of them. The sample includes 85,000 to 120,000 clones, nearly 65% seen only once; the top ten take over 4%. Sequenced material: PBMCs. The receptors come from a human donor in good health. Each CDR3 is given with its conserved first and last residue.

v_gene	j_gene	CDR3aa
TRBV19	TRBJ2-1	CASSLLSGNEQFF
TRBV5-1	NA	CASSLATTTSGYEQYF
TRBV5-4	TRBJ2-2	CASSLNTGELFF
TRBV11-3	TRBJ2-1	CASSLMGRGGHEQFF
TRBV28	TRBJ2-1	CASSSGNRDNEQFF
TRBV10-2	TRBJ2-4	CASSDRQTLAKNIQYF
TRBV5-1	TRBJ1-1	CASSRQVVNTEAFF
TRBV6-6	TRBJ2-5	CASSYGLAIETQYF
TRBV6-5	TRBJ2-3	CASSPRGRVGDTQYF
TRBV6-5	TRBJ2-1	CASSRRPGLADEQFF
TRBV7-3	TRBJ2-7	CASSLAGGPSYEQYF
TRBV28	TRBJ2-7	CASTSGLALYEQYF
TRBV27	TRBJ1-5	CASSGRGSLSNQPQHF
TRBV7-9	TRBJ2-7	CASSPSYEQYF
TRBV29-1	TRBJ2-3	CSVSAGITDTQYF
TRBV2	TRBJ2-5	CASASGEETQYF
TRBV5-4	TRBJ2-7	CASSLVLWGSGRSYEQYF
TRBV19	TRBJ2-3	CASTPSSGGRDTQYF
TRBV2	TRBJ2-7	CASRAGTSGTYEQYF
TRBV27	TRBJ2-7	CASSLLGRQGNRYEQYF
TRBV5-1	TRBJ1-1	CASSPRTGESTEAFF
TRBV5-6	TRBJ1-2	CASRQTGKEDGYTF
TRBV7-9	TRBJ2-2	CASSSFGHLMGGELFF
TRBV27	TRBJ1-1	CASSSIRGVRNTEAFF
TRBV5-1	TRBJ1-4	CASSLVAGDREKLFF
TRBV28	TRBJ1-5	CASSLGQNQPQHF
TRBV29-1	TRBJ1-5	CSVGAGEGQPQHF
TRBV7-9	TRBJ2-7	CASSLGTSGRTSYEQYF
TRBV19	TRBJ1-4	CASNDRVNEKLFF